This T cell receptor (beta chain) stems from a study of T cells after posttransplantation cyclophosphamide. Study-wide points: Recipient CMV seropositivity and CMV reactivation strongly tracked TRB clonality.

Trimming removed 4 bases from V and 4 bases from J, with 9 bases in between. The CDR3 has 12 amino acids. Clones were read by immunoSEQ multiplex PCR, and TCRdb kept only the in-frame ones, dropping some. The sample has tens of thousands of clones; about 83% are singletons. Note on this clone: Antigen specificity is unknown.

The V gene is TRBV5-3, the J gene TRBJ2-7; D perhaps matches TRBD1 (5 bases). TRBV5-3 is flagged as an ORF with uncertain function. The TCR was taken from a woman aged 55 to 70 with a blood cancer, CMV-positive, and with a related stem cell donor. The sample consisted of PBMCs. The chain's CDR3 is CARSLDKYEQYF. CDR3 DNA: TGTGCCAGAAGCCTGGACAAGTACGAGCAGTACTTC.